The entry below gives a single T cell receptor (beta chain) sequence along with its context. These data belong to a study of blood T cell repertoires in COVID-19. Profiled with immunoSEQ multiplex PCR; TCRdb holds only in-frame clones, not every one. The sample lists about 320,000 clones, roughly 88% seen once, with over 4.5% in the top ten. From germline, CDR1 is SGHRS and CDR2 YFSETQ. V was shortened by 0 bases and J by 6 bases, with 14 bases between the two germline ends. This CDR3 has 15 residues. Sequencing was done on a sample of PBMCs or T cells enriched from blood (not recorded which). The rearrangement joins TRBV5-1 to TRBJ2-3; D call uncertain. This clonotype was obtained from a man aged 30-40 years who had recovered from COVID-19. The CDR3 is CASSLAVGQVDTQYF. The CDR3, as DNA: TGCGCCAGCAGCTTGGCAGTGGGCCAGGTGGATACGCAGTATTTT.